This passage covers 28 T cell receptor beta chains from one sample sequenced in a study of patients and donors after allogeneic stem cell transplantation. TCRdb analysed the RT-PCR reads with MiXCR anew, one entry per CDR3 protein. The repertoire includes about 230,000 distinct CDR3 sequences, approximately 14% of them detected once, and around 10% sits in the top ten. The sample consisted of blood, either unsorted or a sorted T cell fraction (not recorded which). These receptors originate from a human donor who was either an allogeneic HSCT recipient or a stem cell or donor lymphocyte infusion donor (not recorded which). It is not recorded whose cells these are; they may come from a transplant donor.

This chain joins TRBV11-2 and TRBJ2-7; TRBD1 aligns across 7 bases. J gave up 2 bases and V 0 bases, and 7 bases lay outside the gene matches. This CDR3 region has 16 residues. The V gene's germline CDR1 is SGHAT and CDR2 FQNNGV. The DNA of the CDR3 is TGTGCCAGCAGCTTAGATTCCAGGGGGTACCCCTACGAGCAGTACTTC. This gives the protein CASSLDSRGYPYEQYF.

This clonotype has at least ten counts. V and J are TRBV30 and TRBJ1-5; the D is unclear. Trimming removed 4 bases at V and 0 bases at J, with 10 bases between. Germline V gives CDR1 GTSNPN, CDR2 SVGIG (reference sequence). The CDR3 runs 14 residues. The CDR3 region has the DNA TGTGCCTGGAAACTTGCCTATAGCAATCAGCCCCAGCATTTT. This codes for CAWKLAYSNQPQHF. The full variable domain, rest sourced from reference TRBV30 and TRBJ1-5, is SQTIHQWPATLVQPVGSPLSLECTVEGTSNPNLYWYRQAAGRGLQLLFYSVGIGQISSEVPQNLSASRPQDRQFILSSKKLLLSDSGFYLCAWKLAYSNQPQHFGDGTRLSIL.

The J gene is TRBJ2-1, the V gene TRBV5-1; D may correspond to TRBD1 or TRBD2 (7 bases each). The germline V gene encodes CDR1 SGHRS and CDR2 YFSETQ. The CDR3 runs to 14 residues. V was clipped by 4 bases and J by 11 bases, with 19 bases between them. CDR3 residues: CASSPGQSGGQQFF. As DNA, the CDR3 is TGCGCCAGCAGCCCGGGACAGTCCGGGGGGCAGCAGTTCTTC. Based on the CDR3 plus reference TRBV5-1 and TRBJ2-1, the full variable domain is KAGVTQTPRYLIKTRGQQVTLSCSPISGHRSVSWYQQTPGQGLQFLFEYFSETQRNKGNFPGRFSGRQFSNSRSEMNVSTLELGDSALYLCASSPGQSGGQQFFGPGTRLTVL.

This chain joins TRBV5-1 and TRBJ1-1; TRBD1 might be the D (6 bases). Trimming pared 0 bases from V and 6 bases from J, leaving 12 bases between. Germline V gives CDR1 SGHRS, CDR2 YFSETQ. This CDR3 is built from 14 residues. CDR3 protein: CASSLGRGVAEAFF. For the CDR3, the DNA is TGCGCCAGCAGCTTGGGCAGGGGAGTAGCTGAAGCTTTCTTT.

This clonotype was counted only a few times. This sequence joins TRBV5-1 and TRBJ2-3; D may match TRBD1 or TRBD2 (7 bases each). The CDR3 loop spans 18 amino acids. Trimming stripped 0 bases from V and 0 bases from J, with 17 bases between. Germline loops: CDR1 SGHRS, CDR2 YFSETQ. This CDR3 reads CASSLVSTGRASTDTQYF. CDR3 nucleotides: TGCGCCAGCAGCTTGGTGTCGACAGGGAGGGCTAGCACAGATACGCAGTATTTT.

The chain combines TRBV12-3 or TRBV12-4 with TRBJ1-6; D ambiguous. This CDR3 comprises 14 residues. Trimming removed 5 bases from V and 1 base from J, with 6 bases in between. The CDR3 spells CASSGGSYNSPLHF. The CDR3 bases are TGTGCCAGCAGTGGCGGGTCCTATAATTCACCCCTCCACTTT.

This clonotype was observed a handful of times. CDR3 in amino acids: CASSFKQRNQPQHF. CDR3 sequence (DNA): TGTGCCAGCAGTTTTAAACAGAGAAATCAGCCCCAGCATTTT. The genes are TRBV27 and TRBJ1-5; D is unresolved. CDR1 is MNHEY and CDR2 is SMNVEV in the germline V gene (reference sequence). V was trimmed by 3 bases and J by 4 bases, leaving 10 bases between them. CDR3 length: 14 amino acids.

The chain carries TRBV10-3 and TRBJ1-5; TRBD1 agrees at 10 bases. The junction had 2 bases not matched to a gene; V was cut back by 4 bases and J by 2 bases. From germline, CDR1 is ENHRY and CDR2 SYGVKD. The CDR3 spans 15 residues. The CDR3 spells CAISGTGGGNQPQHF. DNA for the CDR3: TGTGCCATCAGTGGGACAGGGGGGGGCAATCAGCCCCAGCATTTT.

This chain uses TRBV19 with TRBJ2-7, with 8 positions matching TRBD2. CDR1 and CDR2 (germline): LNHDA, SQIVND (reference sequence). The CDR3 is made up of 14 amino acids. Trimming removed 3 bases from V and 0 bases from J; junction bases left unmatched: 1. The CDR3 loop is CASSIAGGSYEQYF. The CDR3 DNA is TGTGCCAGTAGTATCGCGGGGGGCTCCTACGAGCAGTACTTC.

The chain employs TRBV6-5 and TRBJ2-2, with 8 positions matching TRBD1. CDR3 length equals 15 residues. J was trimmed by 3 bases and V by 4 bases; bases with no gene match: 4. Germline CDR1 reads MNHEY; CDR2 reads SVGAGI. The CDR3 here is CASSFGQGYTGELFF. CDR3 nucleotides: TGTGCCAGCAGTTTCGGACAGGGCTACACCGGGGAGCTGTTTTTT.

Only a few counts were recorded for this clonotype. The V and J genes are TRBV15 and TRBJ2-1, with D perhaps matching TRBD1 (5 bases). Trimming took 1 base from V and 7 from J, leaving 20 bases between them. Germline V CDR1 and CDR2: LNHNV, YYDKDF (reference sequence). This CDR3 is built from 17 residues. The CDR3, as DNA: TGTGCCACCAGCAGAGGATCAGGGTTAGGAGTTAGTAATGAGCAGTTCTTC. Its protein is CATSRGSGLGVSNEQFF.

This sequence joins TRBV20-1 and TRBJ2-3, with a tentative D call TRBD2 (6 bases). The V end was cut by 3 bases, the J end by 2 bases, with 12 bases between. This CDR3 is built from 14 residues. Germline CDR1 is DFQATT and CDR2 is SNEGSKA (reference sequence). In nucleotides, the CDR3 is TGCAGTGCTAGTCCGGGACTCTCCACAGATACGCAGTATTTT. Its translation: CSASPGLSTDTQYF.

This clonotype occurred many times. CDR3 in DNA: TGTGCCAGCAGTGAATTTCGCGGGGGGGCAGGGAATGAGCAGTTCTTC. Amino acid sequence: CASSEFRGGAGNEQFF. The rearrangement uses TRBV25-1 and TRBJ2-1, with TRBD2 matching over 9 bases. The CDR3 has 16 residues. Trimming took 1 base from V and 7 from J; bases not matched to a gene: 8. Germline CDR1 and CDR2: MGHDK and SYGVNS. The full variable domain, its missing parts supplied by reference TRBV25-1 and TRBJ2-1, is EADIYQTPRYLVIGTGKKITLECSQTMGHDKMYWYQQDPGMELHLIHYSYGVNSTEKGDLSSESTVSRIRTEHFPLTLESARPSHTSQYLCASSEFRGGAGNEQFFGPGTRLTVL.

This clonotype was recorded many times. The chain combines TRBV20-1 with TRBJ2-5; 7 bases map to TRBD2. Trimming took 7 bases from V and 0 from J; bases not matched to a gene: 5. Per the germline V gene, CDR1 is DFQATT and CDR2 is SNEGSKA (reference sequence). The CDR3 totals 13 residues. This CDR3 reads CSVWGGNQETQYF. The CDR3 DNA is TGCAGTGTCTGGGGGGGGAACCAAGAGACCCAGTACTTC.

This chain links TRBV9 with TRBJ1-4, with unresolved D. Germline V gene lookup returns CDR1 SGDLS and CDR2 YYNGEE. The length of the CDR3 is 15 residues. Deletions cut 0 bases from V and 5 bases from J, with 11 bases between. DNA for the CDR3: TGTGCCAGCAGCGTAGATGAGGGATTGAATGAAAAACTGTTTTTT. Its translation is CASSVDEGLNEKLFF.

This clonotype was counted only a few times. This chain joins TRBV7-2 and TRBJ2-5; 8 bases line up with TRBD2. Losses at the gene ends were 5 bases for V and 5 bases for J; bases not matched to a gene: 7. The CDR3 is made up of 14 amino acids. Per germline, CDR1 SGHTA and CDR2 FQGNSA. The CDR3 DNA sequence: TGTGCCAGCAGCCCAGGACTAGCAGCCGAGACCCAGTACTTC. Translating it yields CASSPGLAAETQYF.

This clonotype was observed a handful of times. Here the CDR3 reads CAWGTGDNQPQHF. DNA of the CDR3: TGTGCCTGGGGGACAGGGGACAATCAGCCCCAGCATTTT. V gene TRBV30 combines with J gene TRBJ1-5; 10 nucleotides agree with TRBD1. V gave up 5 bases and J gave up 3 bases; unmatched junction bases: 1. CDR1 is GTSNPN and CDR2 is SVGIG in the germline V gene (reference sequence). The CDR3 contains 13 residues.

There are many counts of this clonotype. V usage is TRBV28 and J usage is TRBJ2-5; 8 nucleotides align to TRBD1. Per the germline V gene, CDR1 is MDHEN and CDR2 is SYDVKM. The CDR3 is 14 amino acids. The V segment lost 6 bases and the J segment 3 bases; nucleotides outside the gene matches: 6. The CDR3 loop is CASRGLTGEETQYF. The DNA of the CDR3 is TGTGCCAGCAGGGGCCTGACAGGGGAAGAGACCCAGTACTTC. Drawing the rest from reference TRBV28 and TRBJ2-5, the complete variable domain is DVKVTQSSRYLVKRTGEKVFLECVQDMDHENMFWYRQDPGLGLRLIYFSYDVKMKEKGDIPEGYSVSREKKERFSLILESASTNQTSMYLCASRGLTGEETQYFGPGTRLLVL.

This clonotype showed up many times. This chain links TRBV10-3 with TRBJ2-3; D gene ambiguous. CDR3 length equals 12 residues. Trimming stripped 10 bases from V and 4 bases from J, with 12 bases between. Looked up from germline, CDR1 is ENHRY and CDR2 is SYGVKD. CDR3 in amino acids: CATMGPADTQYF. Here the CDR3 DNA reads TGTGCCACCATGGGTCCGGCAGATACGCAGTATTTT.

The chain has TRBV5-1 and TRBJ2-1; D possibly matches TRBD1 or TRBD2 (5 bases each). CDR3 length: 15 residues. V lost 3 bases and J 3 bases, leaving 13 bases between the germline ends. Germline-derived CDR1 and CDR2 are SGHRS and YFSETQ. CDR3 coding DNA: TGCGCCAGCAGCTCGGGACCGGGCAACTACAATGAGCAGTTCTTC. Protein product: CASSSGPGNYNEQFF.

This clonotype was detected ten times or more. The CDR3 DNA is TGTGCCAGCAGCTTTAGGGGCCACACTGAAGCTTTCTTT. It codes for CASSFRGHTEAFF. The chain combines TRBV7-9 with TRBJ1-1; D perhaps matches TRBD1 (5 bases). The germline gives CDR1 SEHNR, CDR2 FQNEAQ (reference sequence). The length of the CDR3 is 13 residues. The V gene lost 3 bases and the J gene lost 3 bases, with 8 bases spanning the gap. The full variable domain, with the rest looked up from reference TRBV7-9 and TRBJ1-1, is DTGVSQNPRHKITKRGQNVTFRCDPISEHNRLYWYRQTLGQGPEFLTYFQNEAQLEKSRLLSDRFSAERPKGSFSTLEIQRTEQGDSAMYLCASSFRGHTEAFFGQGTRLTVV.

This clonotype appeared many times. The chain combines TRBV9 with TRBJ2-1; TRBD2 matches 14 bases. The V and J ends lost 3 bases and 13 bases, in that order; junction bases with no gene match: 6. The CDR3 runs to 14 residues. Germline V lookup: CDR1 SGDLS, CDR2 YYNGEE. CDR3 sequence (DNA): TGTGCCAGCAGCGCGACTAGCGGGGGGGCGGACCAGTTCTTC. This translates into CASSATSGGADQFF.

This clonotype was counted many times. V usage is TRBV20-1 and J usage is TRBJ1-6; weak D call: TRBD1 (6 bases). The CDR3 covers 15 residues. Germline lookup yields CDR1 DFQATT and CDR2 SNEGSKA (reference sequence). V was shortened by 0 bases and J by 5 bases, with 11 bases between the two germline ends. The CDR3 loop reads CSARDPRGNNSPLHF. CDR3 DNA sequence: TGCAGTGCTAGAGATCCCAGGGGAAATAATTCACCCCTCCACTTT.

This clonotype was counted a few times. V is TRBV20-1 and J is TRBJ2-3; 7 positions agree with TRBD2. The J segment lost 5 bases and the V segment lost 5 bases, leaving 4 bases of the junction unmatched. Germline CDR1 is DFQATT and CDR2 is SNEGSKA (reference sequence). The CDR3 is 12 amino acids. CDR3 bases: TGCAGTGCTTTTGGGGGGGGAGATACGCAGTATTTT. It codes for CSAFGGGDTQYF.

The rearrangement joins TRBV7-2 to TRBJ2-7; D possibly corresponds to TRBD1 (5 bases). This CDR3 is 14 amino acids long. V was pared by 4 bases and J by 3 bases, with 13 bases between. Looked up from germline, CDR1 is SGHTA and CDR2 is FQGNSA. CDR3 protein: CASSSRDRFYEQYF. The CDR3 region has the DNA TGTGCCAGCAGCTCCCGAGACAGATTCTACGAGCAGTACTTC.

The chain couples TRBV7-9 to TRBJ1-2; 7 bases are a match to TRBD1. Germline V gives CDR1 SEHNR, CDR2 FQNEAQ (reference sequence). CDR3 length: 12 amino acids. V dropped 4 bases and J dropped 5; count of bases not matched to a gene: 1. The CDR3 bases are TGTGCCAGCAGCTCGACAGGGTATGGCTACACCTTC. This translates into CASSSTGYGYTF.

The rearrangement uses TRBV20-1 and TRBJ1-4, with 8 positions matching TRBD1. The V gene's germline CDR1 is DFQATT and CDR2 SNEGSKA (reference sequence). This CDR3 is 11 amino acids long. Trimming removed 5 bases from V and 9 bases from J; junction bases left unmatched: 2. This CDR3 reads CSAGQGQKLFF. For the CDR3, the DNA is TGCAGTGCTGGACAGGGCCAAAAACTGTTTTTT.

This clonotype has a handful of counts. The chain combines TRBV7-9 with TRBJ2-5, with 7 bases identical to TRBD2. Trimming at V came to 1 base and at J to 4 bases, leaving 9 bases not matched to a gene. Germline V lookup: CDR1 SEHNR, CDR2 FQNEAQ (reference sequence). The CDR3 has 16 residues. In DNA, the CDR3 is TGTGCCAGCAGCTTAGTTGCCGGGAGGTCGGGAGAGACCCAGTACTTC. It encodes CASSLVAGRSGETQYF.